Presented here are 17 T cell receptor beta chains from one specimen sequenced in a study of blood T cell repertoires in COVID-19. The protocol was immunoSEQ multiplex PCR, while the TCRdb copy is restricted to in-frame clones and leaves out a portion. Of some 96,000 clones listed, 70% to 80% are singletons. Material: peripheral blood. Receptors originate from a man between 70 and 80 years old with active or convalescent COVID-19.

This clone is classed as medium-sized. The V gene is TRBV7-9, the J gene TRBJ2-3, with D possibly TRBD2 on 6 matching bases. Germline CDR1 reads SEHNR; CDR2 reads FQNEAQ (reference sequence). Deletions cut 5 bases from V and 0 bases from J, with 9 bases between. This CDR3 has 14 amino acids. The DNA for the CDR3 is TGTGCCAGCAGCATTAGCGGTAGCACAGATACGCAGTATTTT. It encodes CASSISGSTDTQYF.

CDR3 loop: CAISEPPTGGTEAFF. The CDR3 DNA sequence: TGTGCCATCAGTGAGCCGCCTACAGGGGGAACTGAAGCTTTCTTT. V is TRBV10-3 and J is TRBJ1-1, with 8 nucleotides matching TRBD1. From germline, CDR1 is ENHRY and CDR2 SYGVKD. The CDR3 has 15 amino acids. V lost 2 bases to trimming and J lost 5 bases; unmatched junction nucleotides: 7.

The chain is built from TRBV28 and TRBJ2-1, with 8 bases matching TRBD1. The germline gives CDR1 MDHEN, CDR2 SYDVKM. This CDR3 comprises 13 residues. Trimming at V came to 6 bases and at J to 9 bases, leaving 7 bases not matched to a gene. CDR3 region: CASRTGQGGEQFF. The CDR3, as DNA: TGTGCCAGCAGGACAGGACAGGGCGGTGAGCAGTTCTTC.

The chain combines TRBV5-1 with TRBJ2-2; 11 nucleotides line up with TRBD2. This CDR3 comprises 16 residues. Germline V gene sequence: CDR1 SGHRS, CDR2 YFSETQ. The V and J ends lost 1 base and 6 bases, in that order; junction bases with no gene match: 5. The CDR3 protein is CASSLITSGGPGELFF. For the CDR3, the DNA is TGCGCCAGCAGCTTGATAACTAGCGGGGGACCCGGGGAGCTGTTTTTT.

The chain carries TRBV7-2 and TRBJ2-2, with D perhaps TRBD1 (6 bases). Germline values: CDR1 SGHTA, CDR2 FQGNSA. V dropped 6 bases and J dropped 8 bases, with 19 bases sitting between them. CDR3 length: 15 residues. CDR3 in amino acids: CASRTATGRGGELFF. DNA of the CDR3: TGTGCCAGCAGGACCGCGACTGGCAGGGGAGGGGAGCTGTTTTTT.

The rearrangement uses TRBV21-1 and TRBJ2-1; no DNA check was done on the table's D call, TRBD2. TRBV21-1 is described as a pseudogene. The CDR3 is 15 residues long. The CDR3 protein is CAIPGLASPDNEQFF. CDR3 nucleotides: TGTGCCATCCCGGGACTAGCGTCGCCCGACAATGAGCAGTTCTTC.

V and J are TRBV12-3 or TRBV12-4 and TRBJ1-5; 7 bases fit TRBD1. The V and J ends lost 8 bases and 7 bases, in that order; junction bases with no gene match: 8. The CDR3 loop spans 13 amino acids. The CDR3: CASSKGGRQPQHF. DNA of the CDR3: TGTGCCAGCTCAAAAGGGGGCCGGCAGCCCCAGCATTTT.

The chain recombines TRBV6-4 with TRBJ1-5; 8 bases map to TRBD1. The CDR3 has 17 residues. Per germline, CDR1 MRHNA and CDR2 SNTAGT. The trim removed 2 bases at V and 0 bases at J, leaving 6 bases unmatched. The CDR3 protein is CASSDHGQGYSNQPQHF. DNA for the CDR3: TGTGCCAGCAGTGACCATGGACAGGGCTATAGCAATCAGCCCCAGCATTTT.

The chain links TRBV15 to TRBJ1-4, with TRBD1 as a possible D gene (6 bases). V was trimmed by 5 bases and J by 7 bases, leaving 17 bases between them. The germline V gene encodes CDR1 LNHNV and CDR2 YYDKDF (reference sequence). The CDR3 loop spans 15 amino acids. CDR3 residues: CATSPQQGFGEKLFF. The CDR3, as DNA: TGTGCCACCAGCCCACAACAGGGTTTTGGTGAAAAACTGTTTTTT. Looking up the rest from reference TRBV15 and TRBJ1-4 gives the full variable domain: DAMVIQNPRYQVTQFGKPVTLSCSQTLNHNVMYWYQQKSSQAPKLLFHYYDKDFNNEADTPDNFQSRRPNTSFCFLDIRSPGLGDTAMYLCATSPQQGFGEKLFFGSGTQLSVL.

The rearrangement joins TRBV20-1 to TRBJ2-1; 15 bases are shared with TRBD2. CDR1 and CDR2 (germline): DFQATT, SNEGSKA (reference sequence). V gave up 3 bases and J gave up 10 bases; unmatched junction bases: 4. The CDR3 contains 14 residues. CDR3 nucleotide sequence: TGCAGTGCTAGTGGACTAGCGGGGGGGAGGGAGCAGTTCTTC. Protein product: CSASGLAGGREQFF.

J is TRBJ2-5 and V is TRBV30, with D perhaps matching TRBD1 (6 bases). V was clipped by 1 base and J by 0 bases, with 18 bases between them. The CDR3 has 17 amino acids. The germline CDR1 and CDR2 sequences are GTSNPN and SVGIG (reference sequence). Written as DNA, the CDR3 is TGTGCCTGGAGTGGGTGGGGGCAGATGATCTACCAAGAGACCCAGTACTTC. This codes for CAWSGWGQMIYQETQYF.

This clone has only one observation. The chain is built from TRBV30 and TRBJ1-3; possibly TRBD1 for D (5 bases). The CDR3 sequence is 14 residues long. The germline gives CDR1 GTSNPN, CDR2 SVGIG (reference sequence). Trimming shortened V by 4 bases and J by 0 bases, and 10 bases separated the two germline ends. CDR3 region: CAWNQGNSGNTIYF. The CDR3 DNA reads TGTGCCTGGAACCAGGGAAACTCTGGAAACACCATATATTTT.

V and J are TRBV27 and TRBJ1-1; tentatively, D is TRBD1 (5 bases). Trimming cost V 0 bases and J 1 base, with 12 bases left between them. This CDR3 region has 16 residues. In germline, CDR1 is MNHEY, CDR2 SMNVEV (reference sequence). CDR3 in DNA: TGTGCCAGCAGTTTATCGAGGGGAGGCTCGAACACTGAAGCTTTCTTT. Translated, it gives CASSLSRGGSNTEAFF.

The chain employs TRBV18 and TRBJ1-1; 8 bases are a match to TRBD1. The CDR3 loop spans 14 amino acids. Per germline, CDR1 KGHSH and CDR2 LQKENI. Trimming at V came to 4 bases and at J to 1 base, leaving 2 bases not matched to a gene. Here the CDR3 DNA reads TGTGCCAGCTCACGCGGACAGGGGAACACTGAAGCTTTCTTT. It codes for CASSRGQGNTEAFF.

This clone was seen a handful of times. This chain links TRBV6-2 or TRBV6-3 with TRBJ1-1, with a tentative D call TRBD1 (6 bases). Trimming shortened V by 4 bases and J by 7 bases, and 22 bases separated the two germline ends. There are 16 residues in the CDR3. Germline V CDR1 and CDR2: MNHEY, SVGEGT. CDR3 bases: TGTGCCAGCAGTTTAACGACCACAGGGTCTACGCGTGAAGCTTTCTTT. Translation: CASSLTTTGSTREAFF.

The gene calls are TRBV14 and TRBJ1-3; D uncertain. Per germline, CDR1 SGHDN and CDR2 FVKESK. V was trimmed by 1 base and J by 0 bases, leaving 10 bases between them. This CDR3 has 16 amino acids. The CDR3 loop reads CASSQVTTSSGNTIYF. CDR3 nucleotides: TGTGCCAGCAGCCAAGTTACAACAAGCTCTGGAAACACCATATATTTT.

This clone has more than one count but fewer than ten. V usage is TRBV4-1 and J usage is TRBJ2-3; D gene ambiguous. V was trimmed by 3 bases and J by 0 bases, leaving 4 bases between them. CDR1 and CDR2 (germline): MGHRA, YSYEKL. CDR3 length equals 13 residues. CDR3 DNA sequence: TGCGCCAGCAGCCACCTTAGCACAGATACGCAGTATTTT. Its protein is CASSHLSTDTQYF.